This TCR beta chain was captured by sequencing in a study of blood T cell repertoires in COVID-19. At the level of the study: Samples came from the United States, Italy and Spain, spanning acute and convalescent COVID-19.

The trim removed 8 bases at V and 8 bases at J, leaving 8 bases unmatched. The CDR3 has 14 residues. Germline V lookup: CDR1 MNHEY, CDR2 SMNVEV (reference sequence). Authors' data handling: Reference gene primers were amplified, and this amplification served to estimate nucleated cell counts. Using immunoSEQ multiplex PCR, the repertoire was profiled, and TCRdb retains in-frame clones only, with some absent. V and J calls and clone size come straight from that table; D and trimming were deduced from the DNA. The table includes 250,000 to 400,000 clones, about 85% detected once. This chain connects TRBV27 to TRBJ1-6, with 8 positions matching TRBD1. The clonotype was recovered from a woman under 40 who had been exposed to COVID-19. Sequenced: PBMCs or T cells enriched from blood (not recorded which). The CDR3 here is CASPTGGHHSPLHF. In nucleotides, the CDR3 is TGTGCCAGCCCTACAGGGGGTCATCATTCACCCCTCCACTTT.